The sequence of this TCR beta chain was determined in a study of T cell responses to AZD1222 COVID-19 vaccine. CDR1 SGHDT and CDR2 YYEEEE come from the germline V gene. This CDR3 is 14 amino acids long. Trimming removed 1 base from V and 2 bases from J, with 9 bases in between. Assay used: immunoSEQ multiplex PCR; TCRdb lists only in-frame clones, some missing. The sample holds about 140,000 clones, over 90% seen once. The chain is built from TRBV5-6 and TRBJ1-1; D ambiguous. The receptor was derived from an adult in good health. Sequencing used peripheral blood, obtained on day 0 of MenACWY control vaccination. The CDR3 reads CASSLYRRNTEAFF. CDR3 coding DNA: TGTGCCAGCAGCTTGTACAGAAGAAACACTGAAGCTTTCTTT.